Sequencing of this T cell receptor beta chain was carried out in a study of monozygotic twins with cystic fibrosis. The method was immunoSEQ multiplex PCR; TCRdb's version includes in-frame clones alone and lacks a portion of them. The sample has 34,000 or so clones, more than 85% seen once; the top ten hold around 0.99%. The germline gives CDR1 ENHRY, CDR2 SYGVKD. Trimming stripped 5 bases from V and 0 bases from J, with 15 bases between. This CDR3 region has 16 residues. The gene calls are TRBV10-3 and TRBJ2-3, with a tentative D call TRBD2 (6 bases). The sequenced sample was blood. The receptor was isolated from a girl aged 2-10 years with cystic fibrosis. The DNA of the CDR3 is TGTGCCATCAGTATAACCGGGACTTATAGCACAGATACGCAGTATTTT. Protein product: CAISITGTYSTDTQYF.